Sequencing of this T cell receptor (beta chain) was carried out in a study of blood T cells in healthy people across ages. In germline, CDR1 is DFQATT, CDR2 SNEGSKA (reference sequence). V lost 3 bases and J lost 10; bases outside the gene matches: 11. The CDR3 contains 16 residues. A sample-barcoded 5' primer and a J-beta primer mix were used in a second PCR of about 7 to 12 cycles. The authors tagged each cDNA molecule using a template-switch adaptor with 12 random nucleotides. TCRdb re-analysed the 5' RACE reads in MiXCR, keeping a single row per CDR3 protein. There are roughly 1,500,000 distinct CDR3 sequences in the sample; about 43% occur only once, and 7.9% lies in the top ten. Whole-study results and caveats: Age advanced and TCR beta diversity per million T cells fell, roughly linearly. Long-lived and aged donors differed, with more naive CD4+ cells and higher diversity in the long-lived.

A remark on this clonotype: Its antigen is as yet unknown.

V gene TRBV20-1 combines with J gene TRBJ1-6; 11 bases match TRBD1. Sequencing was done on a sample of blood. The receptor was derived from a woman aged 18-30 years in good health. CDR3 DNA: TGCAGTGCTAGGGACCTAACCGGGACAGGGGGATCACCCCTCCACTTT. Its protein is CSARDLTGTGGSPLHF.